The rows below give T cell receptor beta chains drawn from one sample of a study of cytotoxic CD8 clonotypes in ibrutinib-treated CLL. This table comes from immunoSEQ multiplex PCR, and its TCRdb copy is limited to in-frame clones, with some not included. There are around 70,000 clones in the sample; about nine tenths occur only once, and 2.5% to 3.5% lies in the top ten. The source was PBMCs, collected after 12 months of ibrutinib treatment. These receptors were taken from a human donor with chronic lymphocytic leukemia. Both conserved end residues are part of each CDR3. Fields, in order: V gene, J gene, clone size, D gene, CDR3 DNA, CDR3 protein. A D gene is named only where the DNA matches it firmly. Clone sizes are given selectively: once, few, many, or a class where the clone is expanded.

v_call: TRBV7-6
j_call: TRBJ2-7
clone_size: .
d_call: TRBD1
cdr3_nt: TGTGCCAGCAGCGCAAACAGGGGGCGCTCCTACGAGCAGTACTTC
cdr3_aa: CASSANRGRSYEQYF

v_call: TRBV30
j_call: TRBJ2-3
clone_size: .
d_call: TRBD2
cdr3_nt: TGTGCCTGGTCTTACGGACTAGCGGGACTAGCAGATACGCAGTATTTT
cdr3_aa: CAWSYGLAGLADTQYF

v_call: TRBV21-1
j_call: TRBJ2-4
clone_size: .
d_call: .
cdr3_nt: TGTGCCAGCAGTCGACAGGGGAGGAAAAACATTCAGTACTTC
cdr3_aa: CASSRQGRKNIQYF

v_call: TRBV18
j_call: TRBJ1-5
clone_size: .
d_call: .
cdr3_nt: TGTGCCAGCTCATTGGAACATCAGCCCCAGCATTTT
cdr3_aa: CASSLEHQPQHF

v_call: TRBV7-6
j_call: TRBJ1-1
clone_size: .
d_call: .
cdr3_nt: TGTGCCAGCAGCTCTACAGGGACCCAGCTGGACACTGAAGCTTTCTTT
cdr3_aa: CASSSTGTQLDTEAFF

v_call: TRBV9
j_call: TRBJ2-7
clone_size: .
d_call: TRBD1
cdr3_nt: TGTGCCAGCAGCACTTTGACAGGGGGCTACGAGCAGTACTTC
cdr3_aa: CASSTLTGGYEQYF

v_call: TRBV5-5
j_call: TRBJ1-1
clone_size: .
d_call: .
cdr3_nt: TGTGCCAGCAGCTTGGGGGCGAGAATGAACACTGAAGCTTTCTTT
cdr3_aa: CASSLGARMNTEAFF

v_call: TRBV30
j_call: TRBJ2-4
clone_size: .
d_call: .
cdr3_nt: TGTGCCTGGAGTAGCACACGGGACATTCAGTACTTC
cdr3_aa: CAWSSTRDIQYF

v_call: TRBV29-1
j_call: TRBJ1-1
clone_size: .
d_call: .
cdr3_nt: TGCAGCGGTGGAGAGAACACTGAAGCTTTCTTT
cdr3_aa: CSGGENTEAFF

v_call: TRBV6-5
j_call: TRBJ2-7
clone_size: .
d_call: .
cdr3_nt: TGTGCCAGCAGTTACTTTTCGTCTAGCCTCACCTACGAGCAGTACTTC
cdr3_aa: CASSYFSSSLTYEQYF

v_call: TRBV19
j_call: TRBJ1-1
clone_size: once
d_call: .
cdr3_nt: TGTGCCAGCGTAAGACAGTCTTCGTACACTGAAGCTTTCTTT
cdr3_aa: CASVRQSSYTEAFF

v_call: TRBV5-1
j_call: TRBJ1-1
clone_size: .
d_call: .
cdr3_nt: TGCGCCAGCAGCTTGGAGGCACGCAAGAACACTGAAGCTTTCTTT
cdr3_aa: CASSLEARKNTEAFF

v_call: TRBV5-1
j_call: TRBJ2-7
clone_size: .
d_call: TRBD2
cdr3_nt: TGCGCCAGCAGCTTTAGACTAGCGGGATCCTACGAGCAGTACTTC
cdr3_aa: CASSFRLAGSYEQYF

v_call: TRBV5-1
j_call: TRBJ1-1
clone_size: .
d_call: .
cdr3_nt: TGCGCCAGCAGCTTGGCCGGGTGGAACACTGAAGCTTTCTTT
cdr3_aa: CASSLAGWNTEAFF

v_call: TRBV7-9
j_call: TRBJ2-3
clone_size: .
d_call: TRBD2
cdr3_nt: TGTGCCAGCAGCTTAGGGCCTAGCGGGAGGGCCGGTACGCAGTATTTT
cdr3_aa: CASSLGPSGRAGTQYF

v_call: TRBV5-5
j_call: TRBJ2-7
clone_size: once
d_call: .
cdr3_nt: TGTGCCAGCAGGCTGGACTCCACATTTCGTTCCTACGAGCAGTACTTC
cdr3_aa: CASRLDSTFRSYEQYF

v_call: TRBV6-1
j_call: TRBJ2-7
clone_size: .
d_call: .
cdr3_nt: TGTGCCAGCAGGCGGATGGGAGACACCTACGAGCAGTACTTC
cdr3_aa: CASRRMGDTYEQYF

v_call: TRBV6-1
j_call: TRBJ2-3
clone_size: .
d_call: .
cdr3_nt: TGTGCCAGCAGTGAAGTGGGCAGGGCCACAGATACGCAGTATTTT
cdr3_aa: CASSEVGRATDTQYF